These 3 T cell receptor beta chains came from one sample sequenced in a study of cytomegalovirus exposure and HLA in healthy donors (TCRdb year 2017). The library relied on the immunoSEQ multiplex PCR assay. TCRdb retrieved this table from immuneACCESS and kept in-frame rearrangements only. Not all clones are present; in checked studies, unresolved V genes account for under half, and no reason is known for the remainder. The sample contains approximately 120,000 clones, around 94% of them found a single time. The biggest ten clones account for roughly 1.2% of the sample. Sample: PBMCs. The origin of the receptors is a woman between 18 and 29 years old in good health and CMV-seronegative.

The V gene is TRBV15, the J gene TRBJ1-2; 9 nucleotides line up with TRBD1. CDR3 size: 16 residues. The J segment lost 6 bases and the V segment lost 0 bases, leaving 8 bases of the junction unmatched. Germline V gene data show CDR1 as LNHNV and CDR2 as YYDKDF (reference sequence). The CDR3 region is CATSRDRTGARDGYTF. CDR3 in DNA: TGTGCCACCAGCAGAGACCGGACAGGGGCTCGGGATGGCTACACCTTC.

The chain is built from TRBV10-3 and TRBJ1-2; possible D gene TRBD1, 6 bases. Germline V gene sequence: CDR1 ENHRY, CDR2 SYGVKD. The V gene lost 10 bases and the J gene lost 5 bases, with 14 bases spanning the gap. The CDR3 has 12 residues. The CDR3 protein is CATQGYGYGYTF. As DNA, the CDR3 is TGTGCCACCCAGGGGTATGGGTATGGCTACACCTTC.

The rearrangement uses TRBV7-9 and TRBJ1-4; TRBD1 agrees at 9 bases. The J segment lost 8 bases and the V segment lost 3 bases, leaving 4 bases of the junction unmatched. Germline V gene data show CDR1 as SEHNR and CDR2 as FQNEAQ (reference sequence). The CDR3 covers 14 residues. The CDR3 sequence: CASSLGQGGEKLFF. CDR3 nucleotides: TGTGCCAGCAGCTTGGGACAGGGTGGCGAAAAACTGTTTTTT.